The clone carrying this TCR beta chain showed up many times. Its target is not known. A J-beta primer mix and a sample-barcoded 5' primer were used in a second PCR of about 7 to 12 cycles. TCRdb redid the calling of the 5' RACE reads with MiXCR, one entry per CDR3 protein. Of around 900,000 distinct CDR3 sequences in the sample, 29% were seen once. This sample is drawn from a study of blood T cells in healthy people across ages. With 5 bases removed from V and 0 bases from J, the gap between germline ends came to 4 bases. Germline V CDR1 and CDR2: KGHSH, LQKENI. The CDR3 contains 12 residues. Study-level findings and limits: Long-lived donors had more naive CD4+ cells and higher diversity than aged donors.

This TCR was recovered from a woman older than 75 in good health. The chain employs TRBV18 and TRBJ2-5; D is uncertain. Sequencing input: blood. The DNA of the CDR3 is TGTGCCAGCTCAATGTACCAAGAGACCCAGTACTTC. It is translated as CASSMYQETQYF. The full variable domain, completed using reference TRBV18 and TRBJ2-5, is NAGVMQNPRHLVRRRGQEARLRCSPMKGHSHVYWYRQLPEEGLKFMVYLQKENIIDESGMPKERFSAEFPKEGPSILRIQQVVRGDSAAYFCASSMYQETQYFGPGTRLLVL.